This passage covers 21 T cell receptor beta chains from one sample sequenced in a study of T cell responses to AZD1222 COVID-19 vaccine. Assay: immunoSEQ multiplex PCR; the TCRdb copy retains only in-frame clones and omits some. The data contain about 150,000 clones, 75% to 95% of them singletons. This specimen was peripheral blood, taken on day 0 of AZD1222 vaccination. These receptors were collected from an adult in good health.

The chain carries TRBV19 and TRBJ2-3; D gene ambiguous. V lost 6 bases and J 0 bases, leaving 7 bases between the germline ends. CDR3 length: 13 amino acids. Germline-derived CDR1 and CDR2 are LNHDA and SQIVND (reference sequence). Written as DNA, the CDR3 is TGTGCCAGTAGGGACGGCAGCACAGATACGCAGTATTTT. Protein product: CASRDGSTDTQYF.

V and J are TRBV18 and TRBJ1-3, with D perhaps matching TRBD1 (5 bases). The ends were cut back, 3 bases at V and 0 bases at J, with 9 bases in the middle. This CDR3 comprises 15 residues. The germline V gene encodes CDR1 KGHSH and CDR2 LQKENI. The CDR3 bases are TGTGCCAGCTCACCCATAGACAGCTCTGGAAACACCATATATTTT. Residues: CASSPIDSSGNTIYF.

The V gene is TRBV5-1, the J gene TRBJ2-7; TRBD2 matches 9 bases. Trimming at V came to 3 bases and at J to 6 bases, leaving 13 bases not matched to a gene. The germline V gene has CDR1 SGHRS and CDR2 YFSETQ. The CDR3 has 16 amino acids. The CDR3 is CASSSRTSATSGEQYF. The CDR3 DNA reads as TGCGCCAGCAGCTCACGGACTAGCGCGACAAGTGGCGAGCAGTACTTC. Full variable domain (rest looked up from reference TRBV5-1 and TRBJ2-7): KAGVTQTPRYLIKTRGQQVTLSCSPISGHRSVSWYQQTPGQGLQFLFEYFSETQRNKGNFPGRFSGRQFSNSRSEMNVSTLELGDSALYLCASSSRTSATSGEQYFGPGTRLTVT.

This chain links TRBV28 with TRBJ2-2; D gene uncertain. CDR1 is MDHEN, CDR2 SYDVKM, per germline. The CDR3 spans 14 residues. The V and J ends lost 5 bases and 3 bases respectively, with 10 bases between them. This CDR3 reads CASSPPPYTGELFF. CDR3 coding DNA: TGTGCCAGCAGTCCCCCCCCGTACACCGGGGAGCTGTTTTTT.

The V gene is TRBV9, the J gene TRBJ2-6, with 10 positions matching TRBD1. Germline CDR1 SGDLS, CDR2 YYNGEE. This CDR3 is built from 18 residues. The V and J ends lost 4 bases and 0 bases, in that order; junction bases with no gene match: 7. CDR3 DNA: TGTGCCAGCAGCTCTGACAGGGGGCGGGTCTCTGGGGCCAACGTCCTGACTTTC. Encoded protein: CASSSDRGRVSGANVLTF.

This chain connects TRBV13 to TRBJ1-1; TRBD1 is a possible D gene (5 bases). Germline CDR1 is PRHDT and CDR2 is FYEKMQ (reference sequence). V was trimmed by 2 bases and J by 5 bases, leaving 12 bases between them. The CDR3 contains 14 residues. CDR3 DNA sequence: TGTGCCAGCAGCTTACAAACCAGGGTTACTGAAGCTTTCTTT. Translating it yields CASSLQTRVTEAFF.

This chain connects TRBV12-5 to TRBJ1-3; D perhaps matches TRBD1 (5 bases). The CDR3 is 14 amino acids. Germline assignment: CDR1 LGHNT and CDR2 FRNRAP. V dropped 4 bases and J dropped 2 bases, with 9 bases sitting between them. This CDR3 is CASGSGDPGNTIYF. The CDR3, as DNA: TGTGCTAGTGGTTCGGGGGACCCTGGAAACACCATATATTTT.

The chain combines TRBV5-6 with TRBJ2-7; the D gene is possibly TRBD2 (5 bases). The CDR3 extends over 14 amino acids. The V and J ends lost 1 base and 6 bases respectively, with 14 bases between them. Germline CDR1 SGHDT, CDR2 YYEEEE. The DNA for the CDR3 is TGTGCCAGCAGCTTGCCGAGGGCAGATACCGAGCAGTACTTC. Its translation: CASSLPRADTEQYF.

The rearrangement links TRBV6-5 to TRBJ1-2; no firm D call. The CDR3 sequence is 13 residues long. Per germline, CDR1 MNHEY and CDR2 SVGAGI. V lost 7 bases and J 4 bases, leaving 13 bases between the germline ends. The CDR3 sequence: CASTQVSFYGYTF. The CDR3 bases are TGTGCCAGCACCCAGGTCTCTTTCTATGGCTACACCTTC.

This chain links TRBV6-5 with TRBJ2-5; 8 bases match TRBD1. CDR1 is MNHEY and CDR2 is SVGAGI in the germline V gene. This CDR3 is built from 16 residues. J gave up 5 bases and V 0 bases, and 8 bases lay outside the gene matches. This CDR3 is CASSYSNDRGGETQYF. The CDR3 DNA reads TGTGCCAGCAGTTACTCGAATGACAGGGGCGGCGAGACCCAGTACTTC.

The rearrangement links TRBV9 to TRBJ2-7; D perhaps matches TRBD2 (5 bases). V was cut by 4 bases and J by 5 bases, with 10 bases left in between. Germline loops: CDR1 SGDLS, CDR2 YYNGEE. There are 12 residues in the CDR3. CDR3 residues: CASSFPGNEQYF. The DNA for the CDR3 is TGTGCCAGCAGCTTCCCCGGGAACGAGCAGTACTTC.

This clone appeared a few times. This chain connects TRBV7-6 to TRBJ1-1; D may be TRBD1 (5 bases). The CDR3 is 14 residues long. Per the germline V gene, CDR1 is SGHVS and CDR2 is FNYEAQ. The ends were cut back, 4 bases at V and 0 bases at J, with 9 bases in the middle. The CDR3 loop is CASSSQELNTEAFF. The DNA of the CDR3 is TGTGCCAGCAGCTCACAGGAATTGAACACTGAAGCTTTCTTT.

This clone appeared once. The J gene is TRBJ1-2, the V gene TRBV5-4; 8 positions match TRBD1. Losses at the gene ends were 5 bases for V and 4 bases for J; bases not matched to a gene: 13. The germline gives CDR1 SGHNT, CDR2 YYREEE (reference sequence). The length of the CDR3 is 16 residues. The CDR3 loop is CASRETGAQRFYGYTF. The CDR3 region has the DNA TGTGCCAGCAGGGAGACAGGGGCCCAACGCTTCTATGGCTACACCTTC.

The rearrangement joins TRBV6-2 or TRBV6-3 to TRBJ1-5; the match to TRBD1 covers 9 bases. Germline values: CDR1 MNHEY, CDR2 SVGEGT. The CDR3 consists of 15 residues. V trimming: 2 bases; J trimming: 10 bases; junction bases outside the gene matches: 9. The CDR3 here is CASSYPRDRDPPQHF. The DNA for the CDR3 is TGTGCCAGCAGTTACCCTCGGGACAGGGATCCACCCCAGCATTTT.

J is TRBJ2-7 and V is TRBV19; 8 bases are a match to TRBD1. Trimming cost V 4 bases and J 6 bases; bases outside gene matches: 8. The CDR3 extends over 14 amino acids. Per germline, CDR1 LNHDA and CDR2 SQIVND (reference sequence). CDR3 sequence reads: CASSSQDRGSEQYF. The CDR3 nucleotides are TGTGCCAGTAGTAGCCAAGACAGGGGCTCCGAGCAGTACTTC.

This chain's CDR3 is CASVGAGGTDTQYF. DNA for the CDR3: TGTGCCAGCGTCGGAGCGGGGGGCACAGATACGCAGTATTTT. The chain uses TRBV6-5 and TRBJ2-3; 8 bases are shared with TRBD2. The germline gives CDR1 MNHEY, CDR2 SVGAGI. The CDR3 consists of 14 residues. After removal of 8 bases from V and 1 base from J, the junction contained 5 bases not matched to a gene.

CDR3: CASRLAGTGNNQPQHF. In DNA, the CDR3 is TGTGCCAGCAGGCTCGCCGGGACAGGGAACAATCAGCCCCAGCATTTT. This sequence joins TRBV2 and TRBJ1-5; 9 bases line up with TRBD1. The CDR3 has 16 residues. V was clipped by 6 bases and J by 3 bases; unmatched bases: 9. Germline CDR1 reads SNHLY; CDR2 reads FYNNEI.

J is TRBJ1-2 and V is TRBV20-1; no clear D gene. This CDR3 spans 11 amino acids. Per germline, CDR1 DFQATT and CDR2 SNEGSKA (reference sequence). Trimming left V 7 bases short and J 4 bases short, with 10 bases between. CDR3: CSGRTLYGYTF. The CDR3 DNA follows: TGCAGTGGCAGGACCCTCTATGGCTACACCTTC.

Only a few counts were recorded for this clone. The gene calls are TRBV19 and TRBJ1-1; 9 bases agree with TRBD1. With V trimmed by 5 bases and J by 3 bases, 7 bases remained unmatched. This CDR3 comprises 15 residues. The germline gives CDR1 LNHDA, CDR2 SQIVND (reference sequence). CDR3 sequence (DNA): TGTGCCAGTAGTTCATGGGACAGGGTGGACACTGAAGCTTTCTTT. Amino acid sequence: CASSSWDRVDTEAFF. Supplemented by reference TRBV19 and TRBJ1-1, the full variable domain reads DGGITQSPKYLFRKEGQNVTLSCEQNLNHDAMYWYRQDPGQGLRLIYYSQIVNDFQKGDIAEGYSVSREKKESFPLTVTSAQKNPTAFYLCASSSWDRVDTEAFFGQGTRLTVV.

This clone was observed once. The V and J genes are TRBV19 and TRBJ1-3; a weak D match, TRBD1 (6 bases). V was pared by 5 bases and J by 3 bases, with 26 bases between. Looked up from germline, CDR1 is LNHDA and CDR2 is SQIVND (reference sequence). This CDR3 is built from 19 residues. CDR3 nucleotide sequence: TGTGCCAGTAGTGGATCACAGGGTTCCGTAATATCGGGTGGAAACACCATATATTTT. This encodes CASSGSQGSVISGGNTIYF.

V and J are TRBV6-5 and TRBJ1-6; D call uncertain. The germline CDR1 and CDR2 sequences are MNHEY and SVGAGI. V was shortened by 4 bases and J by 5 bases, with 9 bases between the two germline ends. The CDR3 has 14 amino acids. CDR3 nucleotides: TGTGCCAGCAGTTCGCAGGAACATAATTCACCCCTCCACTTT. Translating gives CASSSQEHNSPLHF.